This TCR beta chain was recorded in a study of blood T cell repertoires in COVID-19. At the level of the study: The analysed material was cDNA or gDNA that came from T cells, B-cell-depleted T cells, or PBMCs.

As processed by the authors: The assay estimated nucleated cells by amplifying reference gene primers. TCRdb's table, derived via immunoSEQ multiplex PCR, lists solely in-frame clones and lacks some. V, J and clone size derive from that table, while D and trimming were established from the DNA sequence. The sample shows over 100,000 clones, about 85% of them seen only once. V lost 1 base and J 4 bases, leaving 4 bases between the germline ends. This CDR3 spans 13 amino acids. Germline V CDR1 and CDR2: SGHTA, FQGTGA. This clone came up once. The receptor's source is a man between 40 and 49 years old with acute or convalescent COVID-19. Sequences were obtained from peripheral blood. The chain uses TRBV7-3 and TRBJ2-2, with D unclear. The CDR3 coding sequence is TGTGCCAGCAGCTTAAGCGGCACCGGGGAGCTGTTTTTT. It translates to CASSLSGTGELFF. The full variable domain, with the rest looked up from reference TRBV7-3 and TRBJ2-2, is GAGVSQTPSNKVTEKGKYVELRCDPISGHTALYWYRQSLGQGPEFLIYFQGTGAADDSGLPNDRFFAVRPEGSVSTLKIQRTERGDSAVYLCASSLSGTGELFFGEGSRLTVL.